This T cell receptor beta chain was obtained from a study of T cells in Graves' hyperthyroidism and ophthalmopathy. TCR beta CDR3 region amplification was performed from RNA transcripts. The TCR CDR3 was amplified in a first-round RT-PCR using the HTBI primer set. TCRdb fed the multiplex PCR reads into MiXCR, producing one record per CDR3 protein. The data hold around 190,000 distinct CDR3 sequences, with over 15% observed a single time. Ten or more counts support this clonotype. Its antigen remains unidentified. General observations from the study: Ophthalmopathy prediction by the model preceded onset by a median about 6.8 months. The majority of expanded thyroid clonotypes above 0.001 also appeared in blood.

Among the patients, aged 18 to 65, hyperthyroidism was newly diagnosed and had lasted under 2 months. Uncontrolled infection, other autoimmune disease, pregnancy and lactation each barred patients from inclusion. This CDR3 is built from 14 residues. The germline CDR1 and CDR2 sequences are SGHAT and FQDESV (reference sequence). The V end lost 10 bases, the J end lost 9 bases, and 22 bases lay between the germline ends. The V call is TRBV11-1, the J call TRBJ2-1, with a tentative D call TRBD2 (7 bases). The receptor was isolated from a woman in her forties or fifties with Graves' hyperthyroidism. Specimen: blood. The CDR3 spells CANSRRGAVGEQFF. The CDR3 DNA is TGTGCCAACAGTCGCCGGGGGGCGGTTGGTGAGCAGTTCTTC. Together with reference TRBV11-1 and TRBJ2-1, the CDR3 gives the full variable domain: EAEVAQSPRYKITEKSQAVAFWCDPISGHATLYWYRQILGQGPELLVQFQDESVVDDSQLPKDRFSAERLKGVDSTLKIQPAELGDSAMYLCANSRRGAVGEQFFGPGTRLTVL.